These T cell receptor beta chains were read from a single sample in a study of cytomegalovirus exposure and HLA in healthy donors. TCRdb keeps only in-frame clones here, not all; method: immunoSEQ multiplex PCR. The data contain approximately 72,000 clones, approximately 70% of them singletons. Input material: PBMCs. These TCRs come from a man aged 35-49 years in good health and CMV-seropositive. CDR3s include the opening cysteine and the closing phenylalanine or tryptophan. Each record gives: CDR3 protein, J gene, CDR3 length, V gene.

cdr3_aa: CASSVAGYSYEQYF
j_call: TRBJ2-7
cdr3_length: 14
v_call: TRBV9

cdr3_aa: CASSVDSLGLYNEQFF
j_call: TRBJ2-1
cdr3_length: 16
v_call: TRBV9

cdr3_aa: CASRIGQGTDTQYF
j_call: TRBJ2-3
cdr3_length: 14
v_call: TRBV6-5

cdr3_aa: CASSQTTGTGNTIYF
j_call: TRBJ1-3
cdr3_length: 15
v_call: TRBV4-3

cdr3_aa: CASSQAAGTASGANVLTF
j_call: TRBJ2-6
cdr3_length: 18
v_call: TRBV4-1

cdr3_aa: CASSASGTGWINEQFF
j_call: TRBJ2-1
cdr3_length: 16
v_call: TRBV9

cdr3_aa: CASSSQGYASYEQYF
j_call: TRBJ2-7
cdr3_length: 15
v_call: TRBV19

cdr3_aa: CASGFGVETVNTGELFF
j_call: TRBJ2-2
cdr3_length: 17
v_call: TRBV12-5

cdr3_aa: CAWARGGRYNEQFF
j_call: TRBJ2-1
cdr3_length: 14
v_call: TRBV30

cdr3_aa: CASSTAYEQYF
j_call: TRBJ2-7
cdr3_length: 11
v_call: TRBV14

cdr3_aa: CASSPRQGTEAFF
j_call: TRBJ1-1
cdr3_length: 13
v_call: TRBV7-3

cdr3_aa: CASSLGQPNTGELFF
j_call: TRBJ2-2
cdr3_length: 15
v_call: TRBV5-1

cdr3_aa: CASSPPPVGNQPQHF
j_call: TRBJ1-5
cdr3_length: 15
v_call: TRBV7-2

cdr3_aa: CASSQGLPYEQYF
j_call: TRBJ2-7
cdr3_length: 13
v_call: TRBV4-1

cdr3_aa: CASSLDRVRGYDEQFF
j_call: TRBJ2-1
cdr3_length: 16
v_call: TRBV11-2

cdr3_aa: CASSLGAGYGYTF
j_call: TRBJ1-2
cdr3_length: 13
v_call: TRBV7-9

cdr3_aa: CASSLDPDRAYEQYF
j_call: TRBJ2-7
cdr3_length: 15
v_call: TRBV7-6

cdr3_aa: CASSPRVGQGYGYTF
j_call: TRBJ1-2
cdr3_length: 15
v_call: TRBV7-8

cdr3_aa: CASSLDSGSPLHF
j_call: TRBJ1-6
cdr3_length: 13
v_call: TRBV6-5

cdr3_aa: CSVNNRGQGAYEQYF
j_call: TRBJ2-7
cdr3_length: 15
v_call: TRBV29-1

cdr3_aa: CASKGLAGSTGELFF
j_call: TRBJ2-2
cdr3_length: 15
v_call: TRBV5-1